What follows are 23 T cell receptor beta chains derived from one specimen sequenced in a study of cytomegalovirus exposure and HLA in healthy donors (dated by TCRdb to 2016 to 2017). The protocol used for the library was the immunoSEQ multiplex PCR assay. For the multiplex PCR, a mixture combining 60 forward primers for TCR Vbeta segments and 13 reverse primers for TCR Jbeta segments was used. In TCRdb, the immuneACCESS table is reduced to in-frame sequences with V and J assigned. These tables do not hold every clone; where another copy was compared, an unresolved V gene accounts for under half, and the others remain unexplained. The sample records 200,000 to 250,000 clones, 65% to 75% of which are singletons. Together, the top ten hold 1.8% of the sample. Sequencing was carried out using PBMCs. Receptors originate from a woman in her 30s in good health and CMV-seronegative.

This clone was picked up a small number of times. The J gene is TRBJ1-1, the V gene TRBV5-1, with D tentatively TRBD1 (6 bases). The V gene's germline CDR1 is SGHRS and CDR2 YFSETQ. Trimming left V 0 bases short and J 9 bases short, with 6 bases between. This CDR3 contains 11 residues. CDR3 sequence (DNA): TGCGCCAGCAGCTTGGGGGGGCAAGCTTTCTTT. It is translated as CASSLGGQAFF.

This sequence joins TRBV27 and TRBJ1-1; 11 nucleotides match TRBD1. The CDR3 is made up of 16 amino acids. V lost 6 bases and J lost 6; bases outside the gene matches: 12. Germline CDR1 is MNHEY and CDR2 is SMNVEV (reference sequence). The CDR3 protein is CASSRRTGGRRAEAFF. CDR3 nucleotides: TGTGCCAGCAGCCGACGGACAGGGGGCCGGAGGGCTGAAGCTTTCTTT.

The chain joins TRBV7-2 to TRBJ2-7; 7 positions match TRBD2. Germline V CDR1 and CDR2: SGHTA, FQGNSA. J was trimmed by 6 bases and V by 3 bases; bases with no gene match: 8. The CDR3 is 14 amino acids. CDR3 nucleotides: TGTGCCAGCAGCTTTGAGGGAGGGCCAGGCGAGCAGTACTTC. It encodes CASSFEGGPGEQYF.

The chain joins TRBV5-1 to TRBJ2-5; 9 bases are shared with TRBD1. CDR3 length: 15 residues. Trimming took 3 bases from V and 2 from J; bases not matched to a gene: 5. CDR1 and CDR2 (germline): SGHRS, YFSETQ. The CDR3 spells CASSWGTGHQETQYF. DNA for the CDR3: TGCGCCAGCAGCTGGGGGACAGGGCATCAAGAGACCCAGTACTTC.

CDR3 nucleotide sequence: TGTGCCAGCAGCTTGGACCCCCCCAGGGCCGGGGGTGAAAAACTGTTTTTT. It is translated as CASSLDPPRAGGEKLFF. The chain has TRBV5-6 and TRBJ1-4; a possible D gene is TRBD1 (5 bases). The V gene lost 0 bases and the J gene lost 7 bases, with 19 bases spanning the gap. CDR3 length: 17 residues. CDR1 is SGHDT and CDR2 is YYEEEE in the germline V gene.

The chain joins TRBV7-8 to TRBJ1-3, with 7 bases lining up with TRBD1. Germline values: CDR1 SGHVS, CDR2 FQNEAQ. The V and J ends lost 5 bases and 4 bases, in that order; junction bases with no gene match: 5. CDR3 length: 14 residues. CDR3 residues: CASSRQGLGNTIYF. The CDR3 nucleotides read TGTGCCAGCAGCCGACAGGGCCTCGGAAACACCATATATTTT.

CDR3 coding DNA: TGTGCCAGTAGTGCCCCGGGACTGGGCCTGGGTGGCTACACCTTC. Its protein is CASSAPGLGLGGYTF. The chain joins TRBV19 to TRBJ1-2, with D possibly matching TRBD1 (5 bases). The ends were cut back, 5 bases at V and 7 bases at J, with 20 bases in the middle. The germline gives CDR1 LNHDA, CDR2 SQIVND (reference sequence). CDR3 size: 15 residues.

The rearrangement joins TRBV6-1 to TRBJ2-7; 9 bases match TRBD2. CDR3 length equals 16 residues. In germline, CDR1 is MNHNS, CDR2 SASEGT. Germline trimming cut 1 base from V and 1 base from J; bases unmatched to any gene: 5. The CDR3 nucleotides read TGTGCCAGCAGTGAAGAGGGGACTAGCTTATCCTACGAGCAGTACTTC. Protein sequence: CASSEEGTSLSYEQYF.

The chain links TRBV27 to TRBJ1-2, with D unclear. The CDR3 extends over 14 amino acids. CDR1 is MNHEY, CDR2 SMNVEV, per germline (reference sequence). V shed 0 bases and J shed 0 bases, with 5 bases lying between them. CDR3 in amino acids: CASSLSPTNYGYTF. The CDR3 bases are TGTGCCAGCAGTTTATCTCCCACTAACTATGGCTACACCTTC.

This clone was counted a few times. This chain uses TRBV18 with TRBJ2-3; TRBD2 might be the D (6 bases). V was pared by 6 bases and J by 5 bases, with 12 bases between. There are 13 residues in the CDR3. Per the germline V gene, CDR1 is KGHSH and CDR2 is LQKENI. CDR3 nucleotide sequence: TGTGCCAGCTCCCCCTTGGGGGGAGATACGCAGTATTTT. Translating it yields CASSPLGGDTQYF. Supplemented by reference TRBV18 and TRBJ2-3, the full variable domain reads NAGVMQNPRHLVRRRGQEARLRCSPMKGHSHVYWYRQLPEEGLKFMVYLQKENIIDESGMPKERFSAEFPKEGPSILRIQQVVRGDSAAYFCASSPLGGDTQYFGPGTRLTVL.

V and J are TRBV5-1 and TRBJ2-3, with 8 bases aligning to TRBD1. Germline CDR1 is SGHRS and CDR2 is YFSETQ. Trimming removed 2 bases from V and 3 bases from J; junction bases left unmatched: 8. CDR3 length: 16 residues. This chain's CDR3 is CASSLPLDRDTDTQYF. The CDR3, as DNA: TGCGCCAGCAGCTTACCCTTGGACAGGGATACAGATACGCAGTATTTT.

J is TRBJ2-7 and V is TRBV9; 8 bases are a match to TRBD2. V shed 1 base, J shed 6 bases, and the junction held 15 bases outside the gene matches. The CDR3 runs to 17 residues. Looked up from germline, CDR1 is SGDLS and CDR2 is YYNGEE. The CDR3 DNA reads TGTGCCAGCAGCGTAACGGAGGACACCGAACGGGGGGGCGAGCAGTACTTC. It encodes CASSVTEDTERGGEQYF.

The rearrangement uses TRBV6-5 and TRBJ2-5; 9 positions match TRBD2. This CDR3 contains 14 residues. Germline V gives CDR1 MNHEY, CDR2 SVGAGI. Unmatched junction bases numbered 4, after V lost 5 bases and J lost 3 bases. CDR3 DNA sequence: TGTGCCAGCAGTGGGACTAGCTACAAAGAGACCCAGTACTTC. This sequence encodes CASSGTSYKETQYF.

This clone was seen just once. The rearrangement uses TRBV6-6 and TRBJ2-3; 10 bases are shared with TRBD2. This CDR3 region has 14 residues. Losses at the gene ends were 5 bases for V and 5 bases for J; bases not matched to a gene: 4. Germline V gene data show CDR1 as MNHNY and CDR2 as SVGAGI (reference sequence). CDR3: CASSLAGEGDTQYF. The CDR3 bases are TGTGCCAGCAGTCTAGCGGGAGAGGGAGATACGCAGTATTTT.

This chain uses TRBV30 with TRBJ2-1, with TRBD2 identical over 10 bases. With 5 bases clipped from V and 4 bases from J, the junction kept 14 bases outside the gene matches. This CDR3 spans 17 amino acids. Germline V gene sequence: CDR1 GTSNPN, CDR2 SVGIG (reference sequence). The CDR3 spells CAWPKWRLAGVYNEQFF. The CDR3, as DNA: TGTGCCTGGCCCAAGTGGCGGCTAGCGGGAGTTTACAATGAGCAGTTCTTC.

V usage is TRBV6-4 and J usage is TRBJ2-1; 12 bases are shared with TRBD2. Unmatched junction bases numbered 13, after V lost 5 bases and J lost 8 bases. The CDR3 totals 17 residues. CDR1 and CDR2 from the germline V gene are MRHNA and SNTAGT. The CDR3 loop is CASSLGASSGRAHEQFF. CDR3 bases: TGTGCCAGCAGTTTGGGGGCCTCTAGCGGGAGGGCCCATGAGCAGTTCTTC.

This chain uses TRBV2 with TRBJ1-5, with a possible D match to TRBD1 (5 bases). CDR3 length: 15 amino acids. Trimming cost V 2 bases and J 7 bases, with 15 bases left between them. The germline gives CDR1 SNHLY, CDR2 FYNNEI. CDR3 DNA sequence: TGTGCCAGCAGTGAACTGGGGCTCGCGAGGCAGCCCCAGCATTTT. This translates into CASSELGLARQPQHF.

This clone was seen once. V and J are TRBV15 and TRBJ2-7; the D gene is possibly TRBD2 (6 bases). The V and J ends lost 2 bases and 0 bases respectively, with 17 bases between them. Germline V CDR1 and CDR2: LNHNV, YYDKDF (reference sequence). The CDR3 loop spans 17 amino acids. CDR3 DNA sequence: TGTGCCACCAGCAGACACCCTTCTAGGGAGGCCTCCTACGAGCAGTACTTC. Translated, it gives CATSRHPSREASYEQYF. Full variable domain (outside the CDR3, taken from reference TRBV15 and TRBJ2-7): DAMVIQNPRYQVTQFGKPVTLSCSQTLNHNVMYWYQQKSSQAPKLLFHYYDKDFNNEADTPDNFQSRRPNTSFCFLDIRSPGLGDTAMYLCATSRHPSREASYEQYFGPGTRLTVT.

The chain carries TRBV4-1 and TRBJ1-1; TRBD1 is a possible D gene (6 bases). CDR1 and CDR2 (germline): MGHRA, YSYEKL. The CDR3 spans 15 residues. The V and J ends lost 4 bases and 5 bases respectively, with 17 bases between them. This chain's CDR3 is CASSLTQGRETEAFF. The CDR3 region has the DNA TGCGCCAGCAGCCTAACACAGGGAAGAGAGACTGAAGCTTTCTTT.

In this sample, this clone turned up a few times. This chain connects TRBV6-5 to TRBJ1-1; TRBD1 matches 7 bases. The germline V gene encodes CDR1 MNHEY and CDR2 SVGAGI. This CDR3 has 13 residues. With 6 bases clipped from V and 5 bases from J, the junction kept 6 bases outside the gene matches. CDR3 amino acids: CASRSQGGTEAFF. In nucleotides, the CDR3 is TGTGCCAGCAGATCCCAGGGGGGAACTGAAGCTTTCTTT.

The CDR3 DNA follows: TGTGCCAGCAGTGAATTGGGGGCTGCAGATACGCAGTATTTT. It translates to CASSELGAADTQYF. V usage is TRBV6-1 and J usage is TRBJ2-3; a weak D match, TRBD1 (6 bases). V was pared by 2 bases and J by 4 bases, with 10 bases between. The CDR3 is 14 amino acids. Per the germline V gene, CDR1 is MNHNS and CDR2 is SASEGT.

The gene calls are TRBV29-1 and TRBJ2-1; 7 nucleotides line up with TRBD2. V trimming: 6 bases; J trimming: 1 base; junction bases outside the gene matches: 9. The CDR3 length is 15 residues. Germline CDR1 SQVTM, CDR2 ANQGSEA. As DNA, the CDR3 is TGCAGCGTCTCAAGCGGGACTCTATCCTACAATGAGCAGTTCTTC. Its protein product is CSVSSGTLSYNEQFF.

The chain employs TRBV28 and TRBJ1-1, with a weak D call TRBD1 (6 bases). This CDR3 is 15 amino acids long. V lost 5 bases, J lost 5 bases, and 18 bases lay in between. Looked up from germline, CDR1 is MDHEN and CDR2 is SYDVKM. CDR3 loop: CASSPPGGGWTEAFF. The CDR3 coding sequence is TGTGCCAGCAGTCCCCCGGGGGGCGGATGGACTGAAGCTTTCTTT.